This T cell receptor beta chain was retrieved from a study of blood T cell repertoires in COVID-19. Study-wide background: The study drew acute and convalescent COVID-19 samples from the United States, Italy and Spain. PBMCs, B-cell-depleted T cells, or T cells provided the cDNA or gDNA that made up the material.

The CDR3 consists of 16 residues. Germline V gene sequence: CDR1 MGHRA, CDR2 YSYEKL. The J segment lost 5 bases and the V segment lost 3 bases, leaving 6 bases of the junction unmatched. Original processing methods: For nucleated cells, counts were estimated from reference gene primer amplification. Here immunoSEQ multiplex PCR was the method, and the copy in TCRdb shows in-frame clones only, minus some. That table is the source of V, J and clone size, and D and trimming were worked out from the DNA. The table lists roughly 32,000 clones, around 85% of them singletons. The chain has TRBV4-1 and TRBJ1-4; 10 nucleotides agree with TRBD1. The sequencing sample was made of peripheral blood. This clonotype was obtained from a woman older than 75 with active or convalescent COVID-19. The CDR3 DNA sequence: TGCGCCAGCAGCCAGGGGGGACAGGGGCGAAATGAAAAACTGTTTTTT. The encoded protein is CASSQGGQGRNEKLFF.